These 29 T cell receptor beta chains share one sample of origin, sequenced in a study of response to subunit inactivated influenza vaccine. TCRdb re-analysed the RT-PCR reads in MiXCR, keeping a single row per CDR3 protein. The sample yields more than 600,000 distinct CDR3 sequences, approximately 17% seen once. Sequenced here: PBMCs from blood, sampled 5 days after vaccination. The source of these receptors is a man in his fifties or sixties who received an inactivated influenza vaccine.

A few counts support this clonotype. This sequence joins TRBV7-9 and TRBJ2-1; 8 bases match TRBD2. From germline, CDR1 is SEHNR and CDR2 FQNEAQ (reference sequence). Trimming cost V 5 bases and J 9 bases; bases outside gene matches: 15. The CDR3 contains 16 residues. The CDR3 DNA reads TGTGCCAGCAGCCCCAGGCGAAGCGGGGGCGGGTTTGAGCAGTTCTTC. This translates into CASSPRRSGGGFEQFF.

V gene TRBV4-1 combines with J gene TRBJ1-4; D is ambiguous. Trimming removed 2 bases from V and 11 bases from J, with 12 bases in between. The germline gives CDR1 MGHRA, CDR2 YSYEKL. The CDR3 is 13 residues long. For the CDR3, the DNA is TGCGCCAGCAGCCAACCCGGCGGAGAGAAACTGTTTTTT. Translated, it gives CASSQPGGEKLFF.

V is TRBV7-9 and J is TRBJ2-7; 11 nucleotides match TRBD2. Trimming took 5 bases from V and 5 from J; bases not matched to a gene: 8. There are 15 residues in the CDR3. Germline CDR1 is SEHNR and CDR2 is FQNEAQ (reference sequence). CDR3 sequence: CASSASSGGSNEQYF. The CDR3 bases are TGTGCCAGCAGCGCATCTAGCGGGGGGAGTAACGAGCAGTACTTC.

J is TRBJ2-7 and V is TRBV6-1, with no clear D. The CDR3 runs to 13 residues. Germline V gene data show CDR1 as MNHNS and CDR2 as SASEGT. The V and J ends lost 2 bases and 5 bases respectively, with 10 bases between them. The CDR3 DNA reads TGTGCCAGCAGTGAATGGGTTATGGACGAGCAGTACTTC. Amino acid sequence: CASSEWVMDEQYF.

The chain combines TRBV28 with TRBJ2-7, with D possibly matching TRBD1 (5 bases). Germline V lookup: CDR1 MDHEN, CDR2 SYDVKM. This CDR3 is built from 13 residues. The ends were cut back, 3 bases at V and 3 bases at J, with 9 bases in the middle. As DNA, the CDR3 is TGTGCCAGCAGTTTTCAGGGTTACTACGAGCAGTACTTC. Translation gives CASSFQGYYEQYF.

The chain uses TRBV20-1 and TRBJ2-7, with a weak D call TRBD2 (6 bases). From germline, CDR1 is DFQATT and CDR2 SNEGSKA (reference sequence). V was trimmed by 6 bases and J by 5 bases, leaving 17 bases between them. The CDR3 totals 13 residues. CDR3 amino acids: CSAQGLISDEQYF. In nucleotides, the CDR3 is TGCAGTGCCCAAGGACTAATTTCTGACGAGCAGTACTTC.

V is TRBV20-1 and J is TRBJ2-1, with TRBD2 matching over 8 bases. Unmatched junction bases numbered 16, after V lost 5 bases and J lost 7 bases. The CDR3 covers 16 residues. The V gene's germline CDR1 is DFQATT and CDR2 SNEGSKA (reference sequence). The CDR3 DNA is TGCAGTGCTGACCTTGTCGGAGCGGGAGTCAGGAATGAGCAGTTCTTC. This codes for CSADLVGAGVRNEQFF.

This clonotype was seen a few times. The rearrangement joins TRBV20-1 to TRBJ2-3; TRBD1 matches at 9 bases. Germline V gives CDR1 DFQATT, CDR2 SNEGSKA (reference sequence). Trimming removed 4 bases from V and 9 bases from J; junction bases left unmatched: 5. This CDR3 spans 12 amino acids. This CDR3 reads CSAIGQGMTQYF. DNA for the CDR3: TGCAGTGCTATAGGACAGGGGATGACGCAGTATTTT.

The genes are TRBV5-6 and TRBJ2-2; weak D call: TRBD2 (6 bases). CDR1 and CDR2 (germline): SGHDT, YYEEEE. V was clipped by 2 bases and J by 4 bases, with 9 bases between them. The CDR3 sequence is 14 residues long. CDR3 in DNA: TGTGCCAGCAGCTTTGTTAGCGGCACCGGGGAGCTGTTTTTT. It codes for CASSFVSGTGELFF.

The chain uses TRBV28 and TRBJ2-7; D possibly corresponds to TRBD1 (6 bases). With 6 bases removed from V and 7 bases from J, the gap between germline ends came to 16 bases. The CDR3 sequence is 13 residues long. Germline V gene lookup returns CDR1 MDHEN and CDR2 SYDVKM. The CDR3 loop reads CASRPESTGEQYF. The CDR3 DNA reads TGTGCCAGCAGGCCCGAATCCACAGGGGAGCAGTACTTC.

The genes are TRBV6-5 and TRBJ2-7; D is undetermined. Trimming removed 4 bases from V and 6 bases from J, with 13 bases in between. Germline loops: CDR1 MNHEY, CDR2 SVGAGI. The CDR3 runs 13 residues. CDR3 region: CASSSLSAGEQYF. For the CDR3, the DNA is TGTGCCAGCAGTTCCCTCAGTGCAGGCGAGCAGTACTTC.

This sequence joins TRBV12-3 or TRBV12-4 and TRBJ2-3, with 9 bases matching TRBD1. This CDR3 has 17 amino acids. The trim removed 7 bases at V and 0 bases at J, leaving 11 bases unmatched. CDR3 DNA: TGTGCCAGCATGGGGACAGGGATATTGTCTAGCACAGATACGCAGTATTTT. Protein: CASMGTGILSSTDTQYF.

In this sample, this clonotype turned up a few times. The chain joins TRBV5-4 to TRBJ2-1; 14 bases fit TRBD2. CDR1 and CDR2 from the germline V gene are SGHNT and YYREEE (reference sequence). Unmatched junction bases numbered 6, after V lost 4 bases and J lost 0 bases. The CDR3 sequence is 18 residues long. This chain's CDR3 is CASSGGLAGDLSYNEQFF. In nucleotides, the CDR3 is TGTGCCAGCAGCGGGGGACTAGCGGGGGACCTCTCCTACAATGAGCAGTTCTTC. Full variable domain (missing parts from reference TRBV5-4 and TRBJ2-1): ETGVTQSPTHLIKTRGQQVTLRCSSQSGHNTVSWYQQALGQGPQFIFQYYREEENGRGNFPPRFSGLQFPNYSSELNVNALELDDSALYLCASSGGLAGDLSYNEQFFGPGTRLTVL.

The V call is TRBV10-3, the J call TRBJ2-5; D gene ambiguous. Trimming took 7 bases from V and 0 from J, leaving 9 bases between them. The CDR3 has 13 residues. CDR1 and CDR2 from the germline V gene are ENHRY and SYGVKD. CDR3 in amino acids: CAIKQSNQETQYF. The CDR3 nucleotides read TGTGCCATCAAGCAGTCAAACCAAGAGACCCAGTACTTC.

The chain links TRBV7-8 to TRBJ2-1, with 7 bases fitting TRBD2. Per germline, CDR1 SGHVS and CDR2 FQNEAQ. The junction had 9 bases not matched to a gene; V was cut back by 1 base and J by 0 bases. This CDR3 comprises 18 residues. For the CDR3, the DNA is TGTGCCAGCAGCTTAGGATCTAGCGGCCTAAGCTCCTACAATGAGCAGTTCTTC. Translating gives CASSLGSSGLSSYNEQFF.

There are many counts of this clonotype. The chain couples TRBV14 to TRBJ2-7; TRBD1 matches at 9 bases. V shed 4 bases, J shed 4 bases, and the junction held 8 bases outside the gene matches. Germline-derived CDR1 and CDR2 are SGHDN and FVKESK. CDR3 length equals 15 residues. Here the CDR3 reads CASSLSGTGTYEQYF. The CDR3 nucleotides read TGTGCCAGCAGCCTATCCGGGACAGGGACATACGAGCAGTACTTC.

The chain has TRBV7-2 and TRBJ2-5, with D possibly being TRBD1 (6 bases). V was shortened by 4 bases and J by 3 bases, with 15 bases between the two germline ends. The CDR3 totals 15 residues. Germline V lookup: CDR1 SGHTA, CDR2 FQGNSA. The CDR3 spells CASSSGQGRKETQYF. Here the CDR3 DNA reads TGTGCCAGCAGCTCAGGGCAGGGGCGGAAAGAGACCCAGTACTTC.

The chain carries TRBV20-1 and TRBJ1-2, with unresolved D. The CDR3 contains 9 residues. Trimming took off 8 bases at V and 8 bases at J, with 9 bases between the two ends. The germline V gene encodes CDR1 DFQATT and CDR2 SNEGSKA (reference sequence). The CDR3 coding sequence is TGCAGTCCCCCCTGGGGCTACACCTTC. Its translation: CSPPWGYTF.

The chain has TRBV12-3 or TRBV12-4 and TRBJ2-1; 13 bases line up with TRBD2. This CDR3 has 17 residues. Germline trimming cut 3 bases from V and 7 bases from J; bases unmatched to any gene: 9. This CDR3 reads CASSLVIKTSGRNEQFF. In DNA form, the CDR3 reads TGTGCCAGCAGTTTGGTTATTAAGACTAGCGGGAGGAATGAGCAGTTCTTC.

This clonotype was seen a handful of times. The J gene is TRBJ1-1, the V gene TRBV18; D gene ambiguous. Germline assignment: CDR1 KGHSH and CDR2 LQKENI. This CDR3 spans 16 amino acids. Between the trimmed V and J ends, which lost 1 base and 3 bases, there was a span of 15 bases. CDR3 bases: TGTGCCAGCTCACCACGGGCAGGCTCAACCTACACTGAAGCTTTCTTT. Protein: CASSPRAGSTYTEAFF.

The CDR3 DNA reads TGTGCCATCACGTCGGGATCAGATACGCAGTATTTT. Translating gives CAITSGSDTQYF. V is TRBV10-3 and J is TRBJ2-3; a possible D gene is TRBD2 (5 bases). From germline, CDR1 is ENHRY and CDR2 SYGVKD. Trimming pared 7 bases from V and 4 bases from J, leaving 9 bases between. The CDR3 is 12 amino acids.

The chain recombines TRBV12-3 or TRBV12-4 with TRBJ2-1, with TRBD2 matching over 12 bases. V was clipped by 3 bases and J by 8 bases; unmatched bases: 8. The CDR3 consists of 16 residues. For the CDR3, the DNA is TGTGCCAGCAGTTTGAAGCTAGCGGGAGGGGTGTATGAGCAGTTCTTC. Translated: CASSLKLAGGVYEQFF.

The sample holds many counts of this clonotype. V is TRBV29-1 and J is TRBJ2-1; TRBD1 might be the D (6 bases). The germline V gene encodes CDR1 SQVTM and CDR2 ANQGSEA. The CDR3 totals 15 residues. V shed 6 bases and J shed 0 bases, with 15 bases lying between them. The CDR3 DNA follows: TGCAGCGTCTCAGGGGTCCCTTCCTCCTACAATGAGCAGTTCTTC. This translates into CSVSGVPSSYNEQFF.

This sequence joins TRBV11-2 and TRBJ2-7, with D unclear. V was cut by 2 bases and J by 0 bases, with 20 bases left in between. CDR3 size: 18 residues. Germline V gene lookup returns CDR1 SGHAT and CDR2 FQNNGV. The DNA of the CDR3 is TGTGCCAGCAGCTTAAGGCCCCTGGGCCAGAGGAGCTCCTACGAGCAGTACTTC. It translates to CASSLRPLGQRSSYEQYF.

The chain has TRBV7-2 and TRBJ2-3; D remains ambiguous. Trimming cost V 2 bases and J 10 bases, with 13 bases left between them. This CDR3 has 13 amino acids. From germline, CDR1 is SGHTA and CDR2 FQGNSA. The CDR3 nucleotides are TGTGCCAGCAGCTTAACCAGTTATAACCCGCAGTATTTT. Encoded protein: CASSLTSYNPQYF. Together with reference TRBV7-2 and TRBJ2-3, the CDR3 gives the full variable domain: GAGVSQSPSNKVTEKGKDVELRCDPISGHTALYWYRQSLGQGLEFLIYFQGNSAPDKSGLPSDRFSAERTGGSVSTLTIQRTQQEDSAVYLCASSLTSYNPQYFGPGTRLTVL.

The sample holds a few counts of this clonotype. The V call is TRBV6-1, the J call TRBJ2-2, with 8 bases identical to TRBD2. The J segment lost 1 base and the V segment lost 8 bases, leaving 3 bases of the junction unmatched. There are 14 residues in the CDR3. CDR1 and CDR2 (germline): MNHNS, SASEGT. DNA of the CDR3: TGTGCCAGCCATCGGGAGGGGAACACCGGGGAGCTGTTTTTT. Translating it yields CASHREGNTGELFF.

Here the CDR3 reads CASSNTGGSYNEQFF. The CDR3 coding sequence is TGTGCCAGCAGCAATACGGGGGGCTCCTACAATGAGCAGTTCTTC. The V call is TRBV6-1, the J call TRBJ2-1; 7 bases are shared with TRBD2. The length of the CDR3 is 15 residues. In germline, CDR1 is MNHNS, CDR2 SASEGT. Trimming removed 6 bases from V and 0 bases from J; junction bases left unmatched: 5.

The CDR3 protein is CASSLSPGTGRDYGYTF. The CDR3 nucleotides read TGTGCCAGCAGCTTATCTCCAGGGACAGGGAGGGACTATGGCTACACCTTC. The chain links TRBV7-6 to TRBJ1-2; TRBD1 matches at 9 bases. V lost 2 bases to trimming and J lost 3 bases; unmatched junction nucleotides: 10. Germline assignment: CDR1 SGHVS and CDR2 FNYEAQ. There are 17 residues in the CDR3.

V and J are TRBV7-2 and TRBJ2-7; TRBD1 is a possible D gene (5 bases). V was pared by 5 bases and J by 2 bases, with 10 bases between. Germline V gene sequence: CDR1 SGHTA, CDR2 FQGNSA. This CDR3 comprises 13 residues. The CDR3 sequence is CASSTRVAYEQYF. The CDR3 DNA reads as TGTGCCAGCAGCACCAGGGTTGCCTACGAGCAGTACTTC.